Each of the 8 T cell receptor beta chains below was sequenced from the same sample in a study of blood T cell repertoires in COVID-19. Sequenced by immunoSEQ multiplex PCR; TCRdb stores in-frame clones only, minus some. The table lists 180,000 or so clones, around nine tenths of them singletons. Sequencing was carried out using peripheral blood. The receptor source for this set is a man younger than 35 with active or convalescent COVID-19.

This chain connects TRBV5-1 to TRBJ2-7; maybe TRBD2 (6 bases). Looked up from germline, CDR1 is SGHRS and CDR2 is YFSETQ. Trimming removed 0 bases from V and 1 base from J, with 8 bases in between. The length of the CDR3 is 14 residues. Here the CDR3 reads CASSLGGRSYEQYV. Here the CDR3 DNA reads TGCGCCAGCAGCTTGGGGGGGAGGTCCTACGAGCAGTACGTC.

J is TRBJ1-1 and V is TRBV5-1; the match to TRBD1 covers 7 bases. CDR1 and CDR2 from the germline V gene are SGHRS and YFSETQ. After removal of 5 bases from V and 3 bases from J, the junction contained 13 bases not matched to a gene. The CDR3 is 16 amino acids. CDR3 region: CASSRNLDRSHTEAFF. Here the CDR3 DNA reads TGCGCCAGCAGTCGAAACCTGGACAGGTCCCACACTGAAGCTTTCTTT. The entire variable domain, with the rest obtained from reference TRBV5-1 and TRBJ1-1, is as follows: KAGVTQTPRYLIKTRGQQVTLSCSPISGHRSVSWYQQTPGQGLQFLFEYFSETQRNKGNFPGRFSGRQFSNSRSEMNVSTLELGDSALYLCASSRNLDRSHTEAFFGQGTRLTVV.

The V and J genes are TRBV11-2 and TRBJ2-3; 8 bases align to TRBD2. The germline CDR1 and CDR2 sequences are SGHAT and FQNNGV. The CDR3 loop spans 14 amino acids. V lost 5 bases and J lost 0; bases outside the gene matches: 1. The DNA for the CDR3 is TGTGCCAGCAGCCCTAGCGGGAGCACAGATACGCAGTATTTT. Amino acid sequence: CASSPSGSTDTQYF.

Here the CDR3 DNA reads TGTGCCACCAGTGATCCATCCAGGGGCGACACTGAAGCTTTCTTT. It specifies CATSDPSRGDTEAFF. The chain links TRBV24-1 to TRBJ1-1; maybe TRBD1 (6 bases). Trimming cost V 3 bases and J 3 bases, with 13 bases left between them. Germline lookup yields CDR1 KGHDR and CDR2 SFDVKD. The CDR3 spans 15 residues.

V usage is TRBV27 and J usage is TRBJ1-1; D might be TRBD1 (6 bases). The CDR3 has 15 residues. From germline, CDR1 is MNHEY and CDR2 SMNVEV (reference sequence). The germline V and J ends were trimmed by 8 bases and 0 bases, with 16 bases remaining between them. CDR3 protein: CASGNRDWVNTEAFF. Written as DNA, the CDR3 is TGTGCCAGCGGAAACAGGGATTGGGTGAACACTGAAGCTTTCTTT.

As DNA, the CDR3 is TGTGCCAGTAGTATAGTCGTAACAGGGGATTCACCCCTCCACTTT. Translating it yields CASSIVVTGDSPLHF. V and J are TRBV19 and TRBJ1-6; TRBD1 aligns across 7 bases. The CDR3 sequence is 15 residues long. After removal of 1 base from V and 8 bases from J, the junction contained 5 bases not matched to a gene. The germline V gene has CDR1 LNHDA and CDR2 SQIVND (reference sequence).

V gene TRBV7-2 combines with J gene TRBJ1-5; no definite D call. This CDR3 region has 13 residues. The germline V and J ends were trimmed by 2 bases and 7 bases, with 9 bases remaining between them. From germline, CDR1 is SGHTA and CDR2 FQGNSA. Here the CDR3 DNA reads TGTGCCAGCAGCTTAATGCGCCTCCAGCCCCAGCATTTT. Translating gives CASSLMRLQPQHF.

A remark on this clone: The sample holds other DNA sequences that translate to the same CDR3. The chain combines TRBV29-1 with TRBJ1-1; maybe TRBD1 (5 bases). This CDR3 comprises 12 residues. The V gene lost 8 bases and the J gene lost 5 bases, with 15 bases spanning the gap. Germline values: CDR1 SQVTM, CDR2 ANQGSEA. The CDR3 is CSMGQGGTEAFF. The CDR3 nucleotides read TGCAGCATGGGGCAGGGAGGGACTGAAGCTTTCTTT. Full variable domain (rest looked up from reference TRBV29-1 and TRBJ1-1): SAVISQKPSRDICQRGTSLTIQCQVDSQVTMMFWYRQQPGQSLTLIATANQGSEATYESGFVIDKFPISRPNLTFSTLTVSNMSPEDSSIYLCSMGQGGTEAFFGQGTRLTVV.